These 28 T cell receptor beta chains came from one sample sequenced in a study of tissue T cells after allogeneic stem cell transplantation. The data were produced by immunoSEQ multiplex PCR, yet TCRdb's version contains in-frame clones alone and is incomplete. The repertoire holds thousands of clones, with around 46% as singletons. This sample's time point: mouse harvest day 7 after allogeneic transplant. Mouse grafts combined 10^7 T-cell-depleted bone marrow cells with 10^6 splenic CD5+ T cells. The sample comprised gut tissue. The receptors derive from a female BALB/c mouse given C57BL/6 T cells with graft-versus-host disease after an allogeneic hematopoietic cell transplant.

Comments on this clone: The germline and genes are mouse ones. The read ends 1 residue shy of where the CDR3 ends; the end is completed using the germline J gene. Other DNA variants within this sample encode the same CDR3. The rearrangement uses TRBV26 and TRBJ1-3, with 7 bases lining up with TRBD1. The trim removed 5 bases at V and 2 bases at J, leaving 3 bases unmatched. This CDR3 contains 14 residues. Germline loops: CDR1 KGHPV, CDR2 FQNQEV (reference sequence). The CDR3 loop reads CASSLTGPGNTLYF. CDR3 DNA (partial): TGTGCCAGCAGTTTGACAGGGCCTGGAAATACGCTCTAT.

Comment on this clone: Genes here carry mouse names. The read finishes 1 residue shy of the CDR3 end, and the germline J gene is used to complete it. The chain is built from TRBV14 and TRBJ1-5, with no clear D. This CDR3 spans 12 amino acids. V was clipped by 2 bases and J by 4 bases, with 4 bases between them. Looked up from germline, CDR1 is SGHDT and CDR2 is FRDEAV. CDR3 in amino acids: CASSLRNQAPLF. The sequenced CDR3 bases are TGTGCCAGCAGTTTGCGGAACCAGGCTCCGCTT.

On this clone itself: These gene names are mouse names. The read ends 1 residue shy of where the CDR3 ends; the end is completed using the germline J gene. J is TRBJ1-1 and V is TRBV26; D is ambiguous. Germline V gene sequence: CDR1 KGHPV, CDR2 FQNQEV (reference sequence). The CDR3 totals 13 residues. Trimming removed 2 bases from V and 1 base from J, with 5 bases in between. Partial CDR3 DNA: TGTGCCAGCAGTCTGAACCAAAACACAGAAGTCTTC. This codes for CASSLNQNTEVF. Given in full, the CDR3 is CASSLNQNTEVFF.

This clone showed up just a few times. Any gene name here is a mouse gene name. Read coverage stops 1 residue before the CDR3 terminus; the germline J gene supplies the remainder. The chain links TRBV3 to TRBJ1-5; D unclear. Germline V gives CDR1 SNHLY, CDR2 FYNGKV (reference sequence). Trimming cost V 1 base and J 4 bases, with 5 bases left between them. The CDR3 loop spans 13 amino acids. Partial CDR3 DNA: TGTGCCAGCAGCTTAGACAGAAACCAGGCTCCGCTT. This gives the protein CASSLDRNQAPL. The full CDR3 is CASSLDRNQAPLF.

This clone has more than one count but fewer than ten. Gene names are the mouse ones. The read falls 1 residue short of the CDR3 end, and the missing part is taken from the germline J gene. The chain links TRBV20 to TRBJ1-5; a weak D match, TRBD1 (5 bases). Germline V gene data show CDR1 as GFQATS and CDR2 as STVNSAI. The V and J ends lost 5 bases and 0 bases respectively, with 11 bases between them. CDR3 length: 14 amino acids. CDR3 in amino acids: CGAYRQYNNQAPLF. CDR3 DNA, as far as it was read: TGTGGTGCTTATAGACAGTATAACAACCAGGCTCCGCTT.

Note on this clone: Gene names are the mouse ones. The CDR3 goes on 1 residue after the read ends, and that part is filled in from the germline J gene. The J gene is TRBJ2-4, the V gene TRBV15, with TRBD1 identical over 7 bases. Germline V gives CDR1 SGHND, CDR2 FRSKSL. V lost 4 bases, J lost 2 bases, and 3 bases stayed unmatched. The CDR3 spans 14 residues. CDR3 amino acids: CASSSGTAQNTLYF. CDR3 bases read: TGTGCCAGCAGTTCCGGGACAGCTCAAAACACCTTGTAC.

Regarding this clone: All gene names here are mouse names. The CDR3 end lies 1 residue beyond the end of the read and is filled in from the germline J gene. This sequence joins TRBV26 and TRBJ1-6, with a possible D match to TRBD1 (5 bases). TRBJ1-6 is classed as an ORF, of uncertain function. V gave up 9 bases and J gave up 3 bases, with 9 bases separating them. Germline V gene data show CDR1 as KGHPV and CDR2 as FQNQEV (reference sequence). CDR3 size: 13 residues. CDR3 DNA (partial): TGTGCCAGTTCCGACAGCTATAATTCGCCCCTCTAC. Its translation: CASSDSYNSPLY. The whole CDR3 sequence is CASSDSYNSPLYF.

This clone appeared a few times. Gene labels here are mouse ones. The CDR3 goes on 1 residue after the read ends, and that part is filled in from the germline J gene. The chain has TRBV26 and TRBJ1-4; TRBD1 agrees at 7 bases. J lost 2 bases, V lost 2 bases, and 2 bases had no gene match. CDR3 size: 15 residues. The germline gives CDR1 KGHPV, CDR2 FQNQEV (reference sequence). CDR3 sequence reads: CASSLGRGSNERLFF. CDR3 DNA, as far as it was read: TGTGCCAGCAGTCTGGGCAGGGGGTCCAACGAAAGATTATTT.

Comment on this clone: Genes and germline come from the mouse. The CDR3 goes on 1 residue after the read ends, and that part is filled in from the germline J gene. This rearrangement joins TRBV3 to TRBJ1-3, with D possibly being TRBD1 (6 bases). Germline-derived CDR1 and CDR2 are SNHLY and FYNGKV (reference sequence). V gave up 3 bases and J gave up 0 bases, with 9 bases separating them. This CDR3 comprises 15 residues. The sequenced CDR3 bases are TGTGCCAGCAGCTTTCAGGGGAATTCTGGAAATACGCTCTAT. Translated, it gives CASSFQGNSGNTLY. The CDR3 in its entirety is CASSFQGNSGNTLYF.

With regard to this clone: The gene names here belong to mouse. The CDR3 end is not reached by the read, which stops 1 residue before it; the germline J gene fills it in. V gene TRBV13-2 combines with J gene TRBJ1-1; 9 bases match TRBD1. With 4 bases clipped from V and 4 bases from J, the junction kept 2 bases outside the gene matches. CDR1 and CDR2 from the germline V gene are NNHNN and SYGAGS (reference sequence). This CDR3 is 13 amino acids long. CDR3 DNA, as far as it was read: TGTGCCAGCGGTCGACAGGGGGTCACAGAAGTCTTC. Translated: CASGRQGVTEVF. In full, the CDR3 reads CASGRQGVTEVFF.

This clone was seen once. Any gene name here is a mouse gene name. The CDR3 spells CASSQTTNSDYTF. CDR3 DNA, as far as it was read: TGTGCCAGCAGCCAAACAACAAACTCCGACTACACC. J is TRBJ1-2 and V is TRBV2, with no clear D. The observed sequence ends 1 residue before the CDR3 terminus, with the missing tail filled in from the germline J gene. The CDR3 extends over 13 amino acids. The V gene's germline CDR1 is LGHNA and CDR2 YSYQKL. With 2 bases removed from V and 0 bases from J, the gap between germline ends came to 4 bases.

This clone has just a few counts. The germline and genes are mouse ones. Coverage ceases 1 residue before the CDR3 finishes, and the germline J gene fills in the end. The chain has TRBV26 and TRBJ1-3; 7 bases are a match to TRBD1. The CDR3 has 14 amino acids. Trimming removed 2 bases from V and 2 bases from J; junction bases left unmatched: 0. Germline V CDR1 and CDR2: KGHPV, FQNQEV (reference sequence). The covered CDR3 bases are TGTGCCAGCAGTCTGGGACAGGCTGGAAATACGCTCTAT. Protein: CASSLGQAGNTLY. In full, the CDR3 reads CASSLGQAGNTLYF.

This clone counts as medium-sized. The gene names given are mouse names. The CDR3 end lies 1 residue beyond the end of the read and is filled in from the germline J gene. The chain uses TRBV26 and TRBJ2-1; tentative D call: TRBD1 (5 bases). The germline CDR1 and CDR2 sequences are KGHPV and FQNQEV (reference sequence). V was shortened by 6 bases and J by 7 bases, with 13 bases between the two germline ends. The CDR3 totals 13 residues. The sequenced part of the CDR3 DNA is TGTGCCAGCAGGGCGCAGGGAGGGGCTGAGCAGTTC. It specifies CASRAQGGAEQF. The whole CDR3 protein is CASRAQGGAEQFF.

In regard to this clone: The listed genes are named as in mouse. The part of the CDR3 DNA that was read is TGTGCCAGCAGCCCGACATATTCTGGAAATACGCTCTAT. Translated, it gives CASSPTYSGNTLY. The whole CDR3 sequence is CASSPTYSGNTLYF. The J gene is TRBJ1-3, the V gene TRBV26; D remains unclear. The read terminates 1 residue ahead of where the CDR3 ends, so the germline J gene completes it. In germline, CDR1 is KGHPV, CDR2 FQNQEV (reference sequence). V gave up 6 bases and J gave up 0 bases, with 9 bases separating them. The CDR3 totals 14 residues.

As concerns this clone: The genes and germline here are from mouse. The part of the CDR3 DNA that was read is TGTGCCTGGAAGGACAACACAGAAGTCTTC. This sequence encodes CAWKDNTEVF. Given in full, the CDR3 is CAWKDNTEVFF. The chain couples TRBV31 to TRBJ1-1; D remains ambiguous. Read coverage stops 1 residue before the CDR3 terminus; the germline J gene supplies the remainder. Trimming removed 4 bases at V and 2 bases at J, with 5 bases between. The CDR3 is 11 amino acids. The V gene's germline CDR1 is GKSSPN and CDR2 SITVG. Full variable domain (remainder filled in from reference TRBV31 and TRBJ1-1): AQTIHQWPVAEIKAVGSPLSLGCTIKGKSSPNLYWYWQATGGTLQQLFYSITVGQVESVVQLNLSASRPKDDQFILSTEKLLLSHSGFYLCAWKDNTEVFFGKGTRLTVV.

This clone is large in the sample. The gene symbols are mouse symbols. The read comes to an end 1 residue before the CDR3 does, leaving the germline J gene to fill in the end. Different DNA sequences within this sample yield the same CDR3. The genes are TRBV3 and TRBJ2-7; 9 nucleotides align to TRBD2. Germline V CDR1 and CDR2: SNHLY, FYNGKV (reference sequence). J was trimmed by 4 bases and V by 2 bases; bases with no gene match: 3. The CDR3 extends over 14 amino acids. CDR3 protein: CASSLSWGGYEQYF. The part of the CDR3 DNA that was read is TGTGCCAGCAGCTTAAGCTGGGGGGGGTATGAACAGTAC.

As regards this clone: Genes and germline come from the mouse. The CDR3 end lies 1 residue beyond the end of the read and is filled in from the germline J gene. This sequence joins TRBV23 and TRBJ1-4; the D call in the table, TRBD1, was not verified against the DNA. The length of the CDR3 is 14 residues. The germline gives CDR1 KGHTA, CDR2 FQNQQP. The CDR3: CSSSRQGENERLFF. The CDR3 bases that were read are TGCTCCAGCAGTCGACAGGGAGAAAACGAAAGATTATTT.

By share, this clone counts as medium-sized. Here the gene names and germline are mouse. The CDR3 end lies 1 residue beyond the end of the read and is filled in from the germline J gene. The rearrangement joins TRBV14 to TRBJ2-5, with TRBD2 matching 9 bases. The CDR3 has 15 amino acids. J was trimmed by 2 bases and V by 5 bases; bases with no gene match: 6. Germline V CDR1 and CDR2: SGHDT, FRDEAV. CDR3 sequence reads: CASSRTGLGQDTQYF. Partial CDR3 DNA: TGTGCCAGCAGCCGAACGGGACTGGGCCAAGACACCCAGTAC.

A remark on this clone: Mouse gene names and germline throughout. The read finishes 1 residue shy of the CDR3 end, and the germline J gene is used to complete it. This chain connects TRBV26 to TRBJ2-3; 13 bases map to TRBD2. The ends lost 3 bases at V and 1 base at J; junction bases unmatched: 1. Germline assignment: CDR1 KGHPV and CDR2 FQNQEV (reference sequence). This CDR3 spans 16 amino acids. CDR3 DNA (partial): TGTGCCAGCAGTCTCGGGACTGGGGGGGGTGCAGAAACGCTGTAT. Residues: CASSLGTGGGAETLY. From start to end, the CDR3 is CASSLGTGGGAETLYF.

Note on this clone: The germline and genes are mouse ones. The same CDR3 arises from other DNA sequences in this sample as well. The sequenced CDR3 bases are TGTGCCAGCAGTCTGGGACAGAAAAACACCTTGTAC. Translating gives CASSLGQKNTLY. The complete CDR3 reads CASSLGQKNTLYF. The chain links TRBV26 to TRBJ2-4, with D possibly matching TRBD1 (6 bases). The read terminates 1 residue ahead of where the CDR3 ends, so the germline J gene completes it. V lost 2 bases, J lost 4 bases, and 7 bases lay in between. The germline V gene encodes CDR1 KGHPV and CDR2 FQNQEV (reference sequence). The CDR3 sequence is 13 residues long.

This clone showed up just a few times. Gene names and germline refer to mouse. The CDR3: CASSRDSAETLYF. The DNA read from the CDR3 is TGTGCCAGCTCTCGGGACAGTGCAGAAACGCTGTAT. This rearrangement joins TRBV12-1 to TRBJ2-3, with D perhaps TRBD1 or TRBD2 (5 bases each). The read terminates 1 residue ahead of where the CDR3 ends, so the germline J gene completes it. The germline V gene has CDR1 SGHSN and CDR2 HYEKVE. The CDR3 loop spans 13 amino acids. The V end was cut by 2 bases, the J end by 0 bases, with 5 bases between.

In regard to this clone: These gene names are mouse names. The read stops 1 residue short of the end of the CDR3; the missing end is completed from the germline J gene. Other nucleotide sequences from this sample produce the same CDR3. The chain links TRBV26 to TRBJ2-5; D is ambiguous. The CDR3 totals 13 residues. The ends were cut back, 2 bases at V and 2 bases at J, with 5 bases in the middle. Germline-derived CDR1 and CDR2 are KGHPV and FQNQEV (reference sequence). The sequenced part of the CDR3 DNA is TGTGCCAGCAGTCTGGGATTCCAAGACACCCAGTAC. This gives the protein CASSLGFQDTQY. The full CDR3 protein reads CASSLGFQDTQYF.

Comment on this clone: Germline and genes here are mouse. The read terminates 1 residue ahead of where the CDR3 ends, so the germline J gene completes it. The J gene is TRBJ2-7, the V gene TRBV23; TRBD1 was called by the table and not checked on the DNA. This CDR3 is built from 13 residues. Germline CDR1 KGHTA, CDR2 FQNQQP. The sequenced part of the CDR3 DNA is TGCTCCAGCAGTCAATCGTACAGCTATGAACAGTAC. Translating gives CSSSQSYSYEQY. The entire CDR3 protein reads CSSSQSYSYEQYF.

With regard to this clone: The gene names here belong to mouse. The read ends 1 residue early relative to the CDR3; the germline J gene fills the gap. This chain uses TRBV23 with TRBJ2-1. Germline values: CDR1 KGHTA, CDR2 FQNQQP. The CDR3 consists of 14 residues. Incomplete CDR3 DNA: TGCTCCAGCAGTCCGGGATCCAACTATGCTGAGCAGTTC. Amino acid sequence: CSSSPGSNYAEQF. The CDR3 in its entirety is CSSSPGSNYAEQFF. Variable domain in full (rest from reference TRBV23 and TRBJ2-1): DAAVTQKPRYLIKMKGQEAEMKCIPEKGHTAVFWYQQKQSKELKFLIYFQNQQPLDQIDMVKERFSAVCPSSSLCSLGIRTCEAEDSALYLCSSSPGSNYAEQFFGPGTRLTVL.

With regard to this clone: The listed genes are named as in mouse. The read ends 1 residue shy of where the CDR3 ends; the end is completed using the germline J gene. V is TRBV23 and J is TRBJ1-1. The CDR3 has 13 residues. The V gene's germline CDR1 is KGHTA and CDR2 FQNQQP. CDR3 in amino acids: CSSSQDGNTEVFF. CDR3 bases read: TGCTCCAGCAGTCAAGACGGTAACACAGAAGTCTTC. Based on the CDR3 plus reference TRBV23 and TRBJ1-1, the full variable domain is DAAVTQKPRYLIKMKGQEAEMKCIPEKGHTAVFWYQQKQSKELKFLIYFQNQQPLDQIDMVKERFSAVCPSSSLCSLGIRTCEAEDSALYLCSSSQDGNTEVFFGKGTRLTVV.

A remark on this clone: Gene and germline names: mouse. The read terminates 1 residue ahead of where the CDR3 ends, so the germline J gene completes it. The rearrangement links TRBV13-2 to TRBJ2-5, with TRBD2 matching 12 bases. V shed 5 bases and J 1 base; nucleotides not matched to a gene: 2. The V gene's germline CDR1 is NNHNN and CDR2 SYGAGS (reference sequence). The CDR3 has 15 residues. The CDR3: CASGDWGGYQDTQYF. The part of the CDR3 DNA that was read is TGTGCCAGCGGGGACTGGGGGGGATACCAAGACACCCAGTAC.

Turning to this clone: Mouse germline and gene names are used. Coverage ceases 1 residue before the CDR3 finishes, and the germline J gene fills in the end. V usage is TRBV26 and J usage is TRBJ1-1; a weak D match, TRBD1 (6 bases). Germline CDR1 and CDR2: KGHPV and FQNQEV (reference sequence). The CDR3 is made up of 13 amino acids. The V gene lost 4 bases and the J gene lost 4 bases, with 10 bases spanning the gap. The part of the CDR3 DNA that was read is TGTGCCAGCAGTCAGGGGGTGGGCACAGAAGTCTTC. Its protein is CASSQGVGTEVF. The whole CDR3 is CASSQGVGTEVFF.

This clone was seen a handful of times. Genes and germline are mouse. CDR3 in amino acids: CTCSADRDEQYF. The sequenced CDR3 bases are TGCACCTGCAGTGCAGACAGGGATGAACAGTAC. The chain recombines TRBV1 with TRBJ2-7, with D possibly being TRBD1 (5 bases). The CDR3 end lies 1 residue beyond the end of the read and is filled in from the germline J gene. The germline gives CDR1 NSQYPW, CDR2 LRSPGD (reference sequence). CDR3 size: 12 residues. V dropped 0 bases and J dropped 5 bases, with 5 bases sitting between them.